Listed below are T cell receptor beta chains from one sample, sequenced in a study of cytomegalovirus exposure and HLA in healthy donors. Produced via immunoSEQ multiplex PCR; TCRdb's table is partial and in-frame only. The sample contains over 110,000 clones, 75% to 80% of which appear only once. The sequenced material came from PBMCs. Receptors were obtained from a woman between 40 and 55 years old in good health and CMV-seropositive. The CDR3 runs from the conserved cysteine through the conserved F or W. Fields, in order: CDR3 DNA, CDR3 protein, J gene, V gene, clone size, D gene. D genes are given only for firm matches. Clone size is given for some rows only: seen once, a few or many times, or a class if the clone is expanded.

TGTGCCAGCAGCACCTGGAGCTACTCGGATCAGCCCCAGCATTTT	CASSTWSYSDQPQHF	TRBJ1-5	TRBV5-8	few	.
TGTGCCAGTAGTGCAGCGGGAGGGCTTGAGACCCAGTACTTC	CASSAAGGLETQYF	TRBJ2-5	TRBV19	few	TRBD2
TGCGCCAGCAGCAATGGACAGGGCTATTGGACTGAAGCTTTCTTT	CASSNGQGYWTEAFF	TRBJ1-1	TRBV5-1	.	TRBD1
TGTGCCAGCTCCCCCAGACAGGGCCCAAACTACAATGAGCAGTTCTTC	CASSPRQGPNYNEQFF	TRBJ2-1	TRBV18	.	TRBD1
TGTGCCAGCAGAAATCCGCCGGGACTGTTCACAGATACGCAGTATTTT	CASRNPPGLFTDTQYF	TRBJ2-3	TRBV2	few	.
TGTGCCAGCAGCCTAAGCGACAGAAACCAAGCTTTCTTT	CASSLSDRNQAFF	TRBJ1-1	TRBV7-3	.	.
TGTGCCAGCAGCTTGGCCAGGGGGAGCCAAGAGACCCAGTACTTC	CASSLARGSQETQYF	TRBJ2-5	TRBV5-4	.	TRBD1
TGTGCCAGTAGTGTGGTAGGGACAGGGATGTACGAGCAGTACTTC	CASSVVGTGMYEQYF	TRBJ2-7	TRBV19	.	TRBD1
TGTGCCAGCAGCGCCGGGACAGGGGATCAGCCCCAGCATTTT	CASSAGTGDQPQHF	TRBJ1-5	TRBV2	.	TRBD1
TGTGCCAGCTCACCACCAAACAGGGTCCAGAACACTGAAGCTTTCTTT	CASSPPNRVQNTEAFF	TRBJ1-1	TRBV18	few	.
TGTGCCAGCAGTTTCCAGGGGCTTGGGGAAAAACTGTTTTTT	CASSFQGLGEKLFF	TRBJ1-4	TRBV28	.	.
TGTGCCAGCAGCCAGGGACTGCTAGCGGAACAAGAGACCCAGTACTTC	CASSQGLLAEQETQYF	TRBJ2-5	TRBV14	few	TRBD2
TGTGCCAGCGGGGGGACGAGCTCTGGAAACACCATATATTTT	CASGGTSSGNTIYF	TRBJ1-3	TRBV9	.	.
TGTGCCAGCAGCCAAGGTCTAGCGGGAGGGGCAAATGAGCAGTTCTTC	CASSQGLAGGANEQFF	TRBJ2-1	TRBV4-2	.	TRBD2